These T cell receptor beta chains were read from a single sample in a study of T-cell reconstitution after alpha-beta-depleted transplantation in children. TCRdb ran MiXCR on the PCR reads and lists one entry per CDR3 protein. The data show about 160,000 distinct CDR3 sequences, approximately 10% seen once. The sample consisted of PBMCs, taken before TCRalphabeta/CD19-depleted stem cell transplant. These receptors all come from a boy between 2 and 10 years old with acute myeloid leukemia, due to receive a stem cell transplant. Both conserved end residues are part of each CDR3. The order of the fields is V gene, J gene, D gene, clone size, CDR3 protein, CDR3 DNA. A D gene is named only where the DNA matches it firmly. Some rows mark clone size as missing; the rest say once, few, many or name a class of expanded clone.

>TRBV27|TRBJ1-6|TRBD1|many
CASSLGDSGYNSPLHF
TGTGCCAGCAGTTTAGGGGACAGCGGCTATAATTCACCCCTCCACTTT
>TRBV28|TRBJ2-7|.|many
CASSPTTYEQYF
TGTGCCAGCAGTCCTACCACCTACGAGCAGTACTTC
>TRBV20-1|TRBJ2-1|.|many
CSARAPGGTPVYNEQFF
TGCAGTGCTAGAGCTCCTGGGGGTACACCCGTTTACAATGAGCAGTTCTTC
>TRBV27|TRBJ2-5|.|many
CASSFGGTQYF
TGTGCCAGCAGTTTCGGAGGGACCCAGTACTTC
>TRBV10-3|TRBJ2-7|TRBD1|many
CAISDPGTGAYEQYF
TGTGCCATCAGTGATCCGGGGACAGGAGCCTACGAGCAGTACTTC
>TRBV4-1|TRBJ2-1|TRBD2|many
CASSQLGSAGVQFF
TGCGCCAGCAGCCAATTAGGCTCAGCGGGAGTTCAGTTCTTC
>TRBV5-5|TRBJ2-3|TRBD2|many
CASSFGSGGAQYF
TGTGCCAGCAGCTTCGGTAGCGGGGGAGCGCAGTATTTT
>TRBV29-1|TRBJ2-3|.|many
CSVWRGATQYF
TGCAGCGTGTGGAGGGGGGCTACGCAGTATTTT
>TRBV5-1|TRBJ2-5|TRBD2|many
CASSLSSGGWETQYF
TGCGCCAGCAGCTTGTCCTCGGGAGGCTGGGAGACCCAGTACTTC
>TRBV6-1|TRBJ2-7|.|.
CASPSPGHFSYEQYF
TGTGCCAGCCCTTCCCCGGGACACTTCTCCTACGAGCAGTACTTC
>TRBV27|TRBJ2-3|.|many
CASSPGVLLITDTQYF
TGTGCCAGCAGTCCCGGGGTTTTATTAATCACAGATACGCAGTATTTT
>TRBV7-2|TRBJ1-1|.|many
CASSPAGRDTEAFF
TGTGCCAGCAGCCCGGCGGGGCGGGACACTGAAGCTTTCTTT
>TRBV20-1|TRBJ1-1|.|many
CSATDLRAGLDSTEAFF
TGCAGTGCCACCGATTTACGGGCAGGGTTAGATTCCACTGAAGCTTTCTTT
>TRBV12-3/TRBV12-4|TRBJ2-7|TRBD1|many
CASSPRDRAPYEQYF
TGTGCCAGCAGTCCCCGGGACAGGGCACCCTACGAGCAGTACTTC
>TRBV27|TRBJ1-3|.|many
CASSFRDLSGNTIYF
TGTGCCAGCAGTTTCCGCGACCTCTCTGGAAACACCATATATTTT
>TRBV5-4|TRBJ2-3|TRBD2|many
CASSTTSGSDTQYF
TGTGCCAGCAGCACGACTAGCGGGTCGGATACGCAGTATTTT
>TRBV12-3/TRBV12-4|TRBJ2-5|.|many
CASTVGELETQYF
TGTGCCAGCACGGTAGGAGAGTTAGAGACCCAGTACTTC
>TRBV12-3/TRBV12-4|TRBJ1-5|.|many
CASSLSRLSNQPQHF
TGTGCCAGCAGTTTATCCCGACTAAGCAATCAGCCCCAGCATTTT
>TRBV12-3/TRBV12-4|TRBJ2-6|.|many
CASTPRGAVHSGANVLTF
TGTGCCAGCACCCCTAGAGGGGCCGTCCACTCTGGGGCCAACGTCCTGACTTTC
>TRBV10-3|TRBJ2-7|TRBD2|few
CAISGSGSSYEQYF
TGTGCCATCAGTGGTAGCGGGAGCTCCTACGAGCAGTACTTC
>TRBV9|TRBJ2-1|.|many
CASSARDFTYNEQFF
TGTGCCAGCAGCGCCCGGGACTTCACCTACAATGAGCAGTTCTTC
>TRBV5-1|TRBJ1-2|.|many
CASSRAGGPNYGYTF
TGCGCCAGCAGCAGGGCTGGGGGCCCTAACTATGGCTACACCTTC
>TRBV15|TRBJ2-3|TRBD2|many
CATSRDVLAESTDTQYF
TGTGCCACCAGCAGAGATGTCCTAGCGGAGAGCACAGATACGCAGTATTTT
>TRBV6-5|TRBJ2-2|.|many
CASSYSSTGELFF
TGTGCCAGCAGTTACTCGTCGACCGGGGAGCTGTTTTTT
>TRBV6-5|TRBJ2-7|.|many
CASSYSLLYEQYF
TGTGCCAGCAGTTACTCGCTACTTTACGAGCAGTACTTC
>TRBV5-5|TRBJ1-5|.|many
CASSFMGNQPQHF
TGTGCCAGCAGCTTTATGGGCAATCAGCCCCAGCATTTT
>TRBV7-7|TRBJ2-1|TRBD2|many
CASSVRLAGEQFF
TGTGCCAGCAGCGTAAGACTAGCGGGAGAGCAGTTCTTC
>TRBV2|TRBJ2-5|.|.
CASSPYREETQYF
TGTGCCAGCAGTCCATACAGGGAAGAGACCCAGTACTTC
>TRBV6-1|TRBJ2-3|TRBD1|.
CASSEVGQGLDTQYF
TGTGCCAGCAGTGAAGTGGGACAGGGTTTGGATACGCAGTATTTT
>TRBV27|TRBJ2-6|.|many
CASRPGWGDGANVLTF
TGTGCCAGCAGGCCAGGATGGGGGGATGGGGCCAACGTCCTGACTTTC
>TRBV6-4|TRBJ1-6|TRBD1|many
CASSRTGLNSYNSPLHF
TGTGCCAGCAGTCGGACAGGGCTTAACTCCTATAATTCACCCCTCCACTTT
>TRBV10-3|TRBJ1-1|.|many
CAISDSLGEAFF
TGTGCCATCAGTGACTCACTAGGGGAAGCTTTCTTT
>TRBV7-2|TRBJ2-7|TRBD2|many
CASSERGLYEQYF
TGTGCCAGCAGCGAGCGGGGGCTCTACGAGCAGTACTTC
>TRBV9|TRBJ1-1|.|many
CASSGRVSNTEAFF
TGTGCCAGCAGCGGCAGAGTATCGAACACTGAAGCTTTCTTT
>TRBV15|TRBJ2-3|.|many
CATSRDSLAGDTQYF
TGTGCCACCAGCAGAGATTCGCTTGCTGGAGATACGCAGTATTTT
>TRBV20-1|TRBJ1-1|.|many
CSARFGQFNTEAFF
TGCAGTGCTAGATTCGGACAGTTTAACACTGAAGCTTTCTTT
>TRBV28|TRBJ2-5|.|many
CASSYPGVKETQYF
TGTGCCAGCAGTTATCCGGGGGTGAAAGAGACCCAGTACTTC
>TRBV20-1|TRBJ1-1|TRBD1|many
CSVADRGRMNTEAFF
TGCAGTGTCGCGGACAGGGGAAGGATGAACACTGAAGCTTTCTTT
>TRBV5-1|TRBJ1-3|TRBD1|many
CASSLAGQVLGNTIYF
TGCGCCAGCAGCTTGGCGGGACAGGTCCTTGGAAACACCATATATTTT
>TRBV7-3|TRBJ2-1|.|many
CASSLLGWEAAYNEQFF
TGTGCCAGCAGCTTATTGGGTTGGGAGGCTGCCTACAATGAGCAGTTCTTC
>TRBV27|TRBJ2-5|TRBD2|many
CASSSYSRGLAGKETQYF
TGTGCCAGCAGTTCCTACTCCCGGGGACTAGCGGGGAAGGAGACCCAGTACTTC
>TRBV2|TRBJ2-1|TRBD2|many
CASRLSGGAVPYNEQFF
TGTGCCAGCAGATTAAGCGGGGGGGCCGTTCCCTACAATGAGCAGTTCTTC
>TRBV28|TRBJ2-2|.|many
CASSLGAGFTGELFF
TGTGCCAGCAGTTTAGGGGCGGGTTTCACCGGGGAGCTGTTTTTT
>TRBV20-1|TRBJ2-4|.|.
CSARDIGDIQYF
TGCAGTGCTAGAGATATAGGGGACATTCAGTACTTC
>TRBV5-1|TRBJ2-1|.|many
CASSYEVSSYNEQFF
TGCGCCAGCAGCTATGAGGTGAGCTCCTACAATGAGCAGTTCTTC
>TRBV6-5|TRBJ1-2|.|few
CASSYSYGKAGSPNYGYTF
TGTGCCAGCAGTTACTCCTACGGAAAAGCGGGGTCCCCTAACTATGGCTACACCTTC
>TRBV3-1|TRBJ1-4|.|many
CASSQRGTNEKLFF
TGTGCCAGCAGCCAAAGGGGAACTAATGAAAAACTGTTTTTT